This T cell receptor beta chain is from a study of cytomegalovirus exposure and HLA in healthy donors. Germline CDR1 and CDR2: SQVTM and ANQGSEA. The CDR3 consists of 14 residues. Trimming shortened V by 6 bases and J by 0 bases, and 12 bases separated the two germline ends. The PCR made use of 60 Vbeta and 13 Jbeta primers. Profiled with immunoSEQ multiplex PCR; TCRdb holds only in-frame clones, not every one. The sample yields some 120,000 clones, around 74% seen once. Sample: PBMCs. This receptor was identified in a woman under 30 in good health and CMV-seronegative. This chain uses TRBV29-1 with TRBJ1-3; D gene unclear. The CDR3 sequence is CSVPSEDSGNTIYF. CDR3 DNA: TGCAGCGTCCCCTCGGAGGACTCTGGAAACACCATATATTTT.